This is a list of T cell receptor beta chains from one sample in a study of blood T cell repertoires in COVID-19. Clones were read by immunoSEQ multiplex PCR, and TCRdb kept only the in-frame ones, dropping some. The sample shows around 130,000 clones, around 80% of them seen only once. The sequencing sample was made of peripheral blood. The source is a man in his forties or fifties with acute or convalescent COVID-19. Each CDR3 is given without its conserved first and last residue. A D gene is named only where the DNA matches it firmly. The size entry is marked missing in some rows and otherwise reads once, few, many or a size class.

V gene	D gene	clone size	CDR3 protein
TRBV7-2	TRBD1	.	ASSSGQVMNTEAF
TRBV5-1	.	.	ASSLWGGPSNTEAF
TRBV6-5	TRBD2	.	ASSFLAGGPETQY
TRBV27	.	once	ASSLWGGTNTGELF
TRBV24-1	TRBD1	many	ATSDPGQGAADTQY
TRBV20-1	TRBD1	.	SASAGQGTSPLH
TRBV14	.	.	ASSEQGNYGYT
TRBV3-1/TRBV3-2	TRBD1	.	ASSPQGAYGYT
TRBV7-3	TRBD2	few	ASSPRGGSWDEQF
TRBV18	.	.	ASSPAGVGGYT
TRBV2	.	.	ASSAISGTPGGEKLF
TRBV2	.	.	ASSEYLRIETQY
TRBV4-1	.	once	ASSQDRAGSRGGIMNTEAF
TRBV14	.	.	ASSQVDFRDSPEKLF
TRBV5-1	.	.	ASSPGTWETQY
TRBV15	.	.	ATSLGADQPQH
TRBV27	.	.	ASRGTAEAF
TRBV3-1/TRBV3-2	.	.	ASSEVTANEQF
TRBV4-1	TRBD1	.	ASSPLQGKNTEAF
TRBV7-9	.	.	ASSLGGAISYNEQF
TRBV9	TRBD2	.	ASNPSGGEETQY
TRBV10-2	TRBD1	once	ASRPGTGNTEAF
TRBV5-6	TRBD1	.	ASSWPGQGENTIY
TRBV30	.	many	AWSVAGGYT
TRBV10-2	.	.	ASSGIPQAYNEQF
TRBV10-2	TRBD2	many	ASSESFGSGNTDTQY
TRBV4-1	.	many	ASSHREGLNSPLH
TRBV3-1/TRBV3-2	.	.	ASTPTTSNYGYT
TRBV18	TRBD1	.	ASSPEMTGGDGYT
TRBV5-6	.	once	ASSLRPVGRGVDTEAF
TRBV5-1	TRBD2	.	ASSSDKTSGLETQY
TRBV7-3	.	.	ASSLAPPDRFYSYEQY
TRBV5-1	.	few	ASSPQNRTALLYGYT
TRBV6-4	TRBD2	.	ASSDHGLAGASQF
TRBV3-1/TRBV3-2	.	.	ASSQDRENTEAF
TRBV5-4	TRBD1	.	ASSLATGGGRNYGYT
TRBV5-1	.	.	ASSGVDRTGPNSPLH
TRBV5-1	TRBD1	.	ASSLADRPQETQY
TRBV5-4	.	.	ASSFGRGGTEAF
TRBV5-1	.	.	ASSQEGVSPLH
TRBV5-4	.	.	ASSLVGGVNEAF
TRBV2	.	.	ASRGEARNQETQY
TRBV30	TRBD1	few	AWGTGPNGYT
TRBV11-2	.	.	ASSSTQGTGELF
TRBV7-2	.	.	ASSFNGPGAGNTIY
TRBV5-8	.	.	ASSLEVYSPLH
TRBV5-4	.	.	ASSLQVLDSPLH
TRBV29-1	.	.	SVEGEQTQSWADTQY
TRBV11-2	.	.	ASSLRDFRDTQY
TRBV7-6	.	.	ASSPELASYNSPLH